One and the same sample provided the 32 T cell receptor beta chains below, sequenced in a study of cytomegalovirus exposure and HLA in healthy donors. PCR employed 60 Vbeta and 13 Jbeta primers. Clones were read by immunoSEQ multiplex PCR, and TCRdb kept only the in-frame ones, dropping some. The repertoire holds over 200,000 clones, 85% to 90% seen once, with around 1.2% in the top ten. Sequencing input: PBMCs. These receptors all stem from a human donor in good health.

The chain's CDR3 is CAIRGGLAGGRSGADTQYF. Written as DNA, the CDR3 is TGTGCCATCAGAGGGGGACTAGCGGGAGGTCGATCGGGGGCAGATACGCAGTATTTT. The rearrangement uses TRBV10-3 and TRBJ2-3; 15 bases line up with TRBD2. The V and J ends lost 6 bases and 4 bases, in that order; junction bases with no gene match: 14. The CDR3 runs 19 residues. The V gene's germline CDR1 is ENHRY and CDR2 SYGVKD.

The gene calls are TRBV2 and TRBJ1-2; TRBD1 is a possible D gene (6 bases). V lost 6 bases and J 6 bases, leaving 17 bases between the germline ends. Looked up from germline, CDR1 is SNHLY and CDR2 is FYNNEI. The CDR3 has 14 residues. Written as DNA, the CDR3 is TGTGCCAGCAGAGAACAGGGTTTCGTTGATGGCTACACCTTC. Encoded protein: CASREQGFVDGYTF.

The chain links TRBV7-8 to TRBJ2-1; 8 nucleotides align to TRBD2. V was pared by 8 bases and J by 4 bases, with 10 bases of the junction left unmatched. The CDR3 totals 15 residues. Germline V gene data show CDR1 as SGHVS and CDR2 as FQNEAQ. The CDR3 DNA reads TGTGCCAGCCGAGATGGCGGGAGGACTTACAATGAGCAGTTCTTC. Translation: CASRDGGRTYNEQFF.

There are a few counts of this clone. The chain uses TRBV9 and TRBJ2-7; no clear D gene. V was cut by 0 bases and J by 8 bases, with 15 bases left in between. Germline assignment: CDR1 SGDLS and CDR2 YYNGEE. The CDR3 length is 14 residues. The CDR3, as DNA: TGTGCCAGCAGCGTAGACGGCCTGACATACAAGCAGTACTTC. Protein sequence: CASSVDGLTYKQYF. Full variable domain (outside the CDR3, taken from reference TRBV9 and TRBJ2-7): DSGVTQTPKHLITATGQRVTLRCSPRSGDLSVYWYQQSLDQGLQFLIQYYNGEERAKGNILERFSAQQFPDLHSELNLSSLELGDSALYFCASSVDGLTYKQYFGPGTRLTVT.

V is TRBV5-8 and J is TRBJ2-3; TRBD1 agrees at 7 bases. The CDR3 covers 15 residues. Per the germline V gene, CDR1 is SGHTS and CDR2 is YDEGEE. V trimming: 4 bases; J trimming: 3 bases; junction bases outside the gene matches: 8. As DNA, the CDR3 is TGTGCCAGCAGCACGGGACAGTTACGTACAGATACGCAGTATTTT. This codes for CASSTGQLRTDTQYF. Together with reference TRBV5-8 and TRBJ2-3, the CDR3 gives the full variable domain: EAGVTQSPTHLIKTRGQQATLRCSPISGHTSVYWYQQALGLGLQFLLWYDEGEERNRGNFPPRFSGRQFPNYSSELNVNALELEDSALYLCASSTGQLRTDTQYFGPGTRLTVL.

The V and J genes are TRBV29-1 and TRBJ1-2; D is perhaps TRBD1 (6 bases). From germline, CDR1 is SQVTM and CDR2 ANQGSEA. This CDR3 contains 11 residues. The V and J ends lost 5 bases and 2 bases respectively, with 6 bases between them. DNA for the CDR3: TGCAGCGTTACAGGGAACTATGGCTACACCTTC. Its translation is CSVTGNYGYTF. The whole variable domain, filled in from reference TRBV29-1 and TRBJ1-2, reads SAVISQKPSRDICQRGTSLTIQCQVDSQVTMMFWYRQQPGQSLTLIATANQGSEATYESGFVIDKFPISRPNLTFSTLTVSNMSPEDSSIYLCSVTGNYGYTFGSGTRLTVV.

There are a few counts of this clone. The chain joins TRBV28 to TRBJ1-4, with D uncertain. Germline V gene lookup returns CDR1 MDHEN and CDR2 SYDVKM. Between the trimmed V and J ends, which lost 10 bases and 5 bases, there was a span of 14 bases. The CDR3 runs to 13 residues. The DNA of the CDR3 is TGTGCCACCGAAGCGGGGTGGAATGAAAAACTGTTTTTT. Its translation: CATEAGWNEKLFF.

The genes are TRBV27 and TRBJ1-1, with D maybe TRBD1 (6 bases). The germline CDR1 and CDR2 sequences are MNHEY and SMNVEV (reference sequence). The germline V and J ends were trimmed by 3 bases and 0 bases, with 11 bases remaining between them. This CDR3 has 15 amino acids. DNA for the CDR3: TGTGCCAGCAGTTTTGACCAGGGGATGAACACTGAAGCTTTCTTT. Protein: CASSFDQGMNTEAFF.

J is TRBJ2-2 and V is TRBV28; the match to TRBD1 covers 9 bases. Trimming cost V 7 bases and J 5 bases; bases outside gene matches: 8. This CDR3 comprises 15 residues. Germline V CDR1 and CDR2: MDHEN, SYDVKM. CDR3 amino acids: CASKTGQGKTGELFF. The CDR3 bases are TGTGCCAGCAAAACCGGACAGGGGAAGACCGGGGAGCTGTTTTTT.

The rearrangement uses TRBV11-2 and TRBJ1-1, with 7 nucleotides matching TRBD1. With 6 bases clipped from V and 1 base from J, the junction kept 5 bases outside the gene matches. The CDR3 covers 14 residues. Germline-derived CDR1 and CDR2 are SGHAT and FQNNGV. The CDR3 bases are TGTGCCAGCAGTCCGACAGGGAGGAACACTGAAGCTTTCTTT. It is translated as CASSPTGRNTEAFF. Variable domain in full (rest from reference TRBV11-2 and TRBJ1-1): EAGVAQSPRYKIIEKRQSVAFWCNPISGHATLYWYQQILGQGPKLLIQFQNNGVVDDSQLPKDRFSAERLKGVDSTLKIQPAKLEDSAVYLCASSPTGRNTEAFFGQGTRLTVV.

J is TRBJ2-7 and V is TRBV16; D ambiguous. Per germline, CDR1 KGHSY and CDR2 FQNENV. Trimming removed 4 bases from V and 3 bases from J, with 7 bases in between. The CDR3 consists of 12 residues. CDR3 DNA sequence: TGTGCCAGCAGCCTTAACAACTACGAGCAGTACTTC. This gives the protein CASSLNNYEQYF.

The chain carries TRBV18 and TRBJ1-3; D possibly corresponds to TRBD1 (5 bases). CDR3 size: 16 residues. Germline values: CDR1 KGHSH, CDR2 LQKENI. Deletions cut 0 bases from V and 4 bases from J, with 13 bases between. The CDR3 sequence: CASSPPGGVYGNTIYF. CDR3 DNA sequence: TGTGCCAGCTCACCACCGGGGGGGGTTTACGGAAACACCATATATTTT.

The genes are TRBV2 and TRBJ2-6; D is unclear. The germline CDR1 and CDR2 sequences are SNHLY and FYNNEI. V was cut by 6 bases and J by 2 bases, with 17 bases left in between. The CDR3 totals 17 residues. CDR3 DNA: TGTGCCAGCAGCGGTGAACTGTTAATTACTGGGGCCAACGTCCTGACTTTC. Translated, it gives CASSGELLITGANVLTF. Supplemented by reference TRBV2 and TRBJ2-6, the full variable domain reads EPEVTQTPSHQVTQMGQEVILRCVPISNHLYFYWYRQILGQKVEFLVSFYNNEISEKSEIFDDQFSVERPDGSNFTLKIRSTKLEDSAMYFCASSGELLITGANVLTFGAGSRLTVL.

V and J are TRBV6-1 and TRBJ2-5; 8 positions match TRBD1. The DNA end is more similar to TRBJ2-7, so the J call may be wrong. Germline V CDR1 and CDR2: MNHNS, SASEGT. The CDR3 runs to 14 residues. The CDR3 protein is CASRQTGASYEQYF. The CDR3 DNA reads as TGTGCCAGCAGGCAGACAGGGGCTTCCTACGAGCAGTACTTC.

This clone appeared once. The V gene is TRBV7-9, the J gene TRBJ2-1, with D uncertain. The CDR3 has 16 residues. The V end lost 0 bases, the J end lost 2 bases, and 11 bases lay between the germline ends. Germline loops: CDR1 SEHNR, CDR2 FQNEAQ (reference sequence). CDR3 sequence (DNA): TGTGCCAGCAGCTTAGCAGGTCGGGTGGCCTACAATGAGCAGTTCTTC. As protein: CASSLAGRVAYNEQFF.

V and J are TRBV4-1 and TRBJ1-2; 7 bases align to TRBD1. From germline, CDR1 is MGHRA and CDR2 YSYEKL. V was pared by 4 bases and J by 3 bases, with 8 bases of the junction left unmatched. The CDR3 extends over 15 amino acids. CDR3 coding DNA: TGCGCCAGCAGCCCAAGAGACAGGGCTGACTATGGCTACACCTTC. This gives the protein CASSPRDRADYGYTF.

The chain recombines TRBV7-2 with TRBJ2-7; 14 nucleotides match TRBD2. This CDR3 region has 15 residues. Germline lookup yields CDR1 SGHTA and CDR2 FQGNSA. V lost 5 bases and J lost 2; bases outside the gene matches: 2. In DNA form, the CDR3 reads TGTGCCAGCAGCCAGACTAGCGGGAGGGCCTACGAGCAGTACTTC. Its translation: CASSQTSGRAYEQYF.

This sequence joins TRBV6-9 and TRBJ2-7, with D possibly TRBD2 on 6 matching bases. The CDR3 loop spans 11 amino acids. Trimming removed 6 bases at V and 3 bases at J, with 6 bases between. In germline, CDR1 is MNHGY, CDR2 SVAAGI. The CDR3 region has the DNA TGTGCCAGCAGGGGACTCTACGAGCAGTACTTC. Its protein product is CASRGLYEQYF.

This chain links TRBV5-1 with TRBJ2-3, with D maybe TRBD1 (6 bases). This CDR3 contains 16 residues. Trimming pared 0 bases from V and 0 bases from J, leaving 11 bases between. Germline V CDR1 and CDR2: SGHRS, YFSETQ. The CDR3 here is CASSLGQEYSTDTQYF. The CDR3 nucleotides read TGCGCCAGCAGCTTGGGACAGGAGTATAGCACAGATACGCAGTATTTT.

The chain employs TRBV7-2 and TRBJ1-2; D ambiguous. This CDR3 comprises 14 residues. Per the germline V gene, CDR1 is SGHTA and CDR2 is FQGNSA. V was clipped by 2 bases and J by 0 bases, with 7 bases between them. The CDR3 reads CASSLSVANYGYTF. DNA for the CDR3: TGTGCCAGCAGCTTATCGGTTGCTAACTATGGCTACACCTTC.

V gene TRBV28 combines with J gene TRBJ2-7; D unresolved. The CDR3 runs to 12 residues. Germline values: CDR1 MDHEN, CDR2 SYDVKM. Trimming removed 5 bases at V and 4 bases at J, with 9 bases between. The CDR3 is CASSGYGYEQYF. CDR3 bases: TGTGCCAGCAGTGGATACGGGTACGAGCAGTACTTC.

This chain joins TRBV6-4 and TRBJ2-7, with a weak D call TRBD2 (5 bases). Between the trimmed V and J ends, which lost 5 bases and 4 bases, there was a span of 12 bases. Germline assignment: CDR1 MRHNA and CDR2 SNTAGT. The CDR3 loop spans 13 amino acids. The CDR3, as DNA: TGTGCCAGCAGTTTAGACCCGGGGTACGAGCAGTACTTC. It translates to CASSLDPGYEQYF.

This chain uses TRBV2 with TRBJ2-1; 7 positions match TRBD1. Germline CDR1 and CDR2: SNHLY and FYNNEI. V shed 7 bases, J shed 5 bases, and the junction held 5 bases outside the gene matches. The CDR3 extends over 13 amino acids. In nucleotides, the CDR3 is TGTGCCAGCATCGCAGACAGGGACAATGAGCAGTTCTTC. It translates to CASIADRDNEQFF. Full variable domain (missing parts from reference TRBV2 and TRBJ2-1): EPEVTQTPSHQVTQMGQEVILRCVPISNHLYFYWYRQILGQKVEFLVSFYNNEISEKSEIFDDQFSVERPDGSNFTLKIRSTKLEDSAMYFCASIADRDNEQFFGPGTRLTVL.

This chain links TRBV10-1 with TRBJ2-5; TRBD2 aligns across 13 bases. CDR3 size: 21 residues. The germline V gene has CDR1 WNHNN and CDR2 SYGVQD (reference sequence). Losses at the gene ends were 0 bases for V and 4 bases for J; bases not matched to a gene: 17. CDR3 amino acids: CASSESGTSGIIELARETQYF. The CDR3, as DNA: TGCGCCAGCAGTGAGTCCGGGACTAGCGGGATTATTGAGTTAGCAAGAGAGACCCAGTACTTC.

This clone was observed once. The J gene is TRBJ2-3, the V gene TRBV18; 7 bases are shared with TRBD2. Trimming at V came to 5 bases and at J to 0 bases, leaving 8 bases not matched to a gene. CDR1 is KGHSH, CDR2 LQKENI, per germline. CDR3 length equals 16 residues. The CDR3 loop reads CASSKAGLTSTDTQYF. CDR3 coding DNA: TGTGCCAGCTCAAAAGCGGGGCTTACTAGCACAGATACGCAGTATTTT.

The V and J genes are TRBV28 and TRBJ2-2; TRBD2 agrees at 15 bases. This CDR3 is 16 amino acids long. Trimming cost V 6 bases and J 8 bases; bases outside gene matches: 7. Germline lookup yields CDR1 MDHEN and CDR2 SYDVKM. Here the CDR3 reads CASRRGLAGGVGELFF. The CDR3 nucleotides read TGTGCCAGCAGGAGGGGACTAGCGGGAGGTGTGGGGGAGCTGTTTTTT.

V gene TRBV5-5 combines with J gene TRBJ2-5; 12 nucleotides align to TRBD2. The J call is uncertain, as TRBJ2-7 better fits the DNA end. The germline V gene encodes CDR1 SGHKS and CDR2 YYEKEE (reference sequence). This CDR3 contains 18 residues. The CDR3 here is CASSLAPRTSGNSYEQYF. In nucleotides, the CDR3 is TGTGCCAGCAGCTTGGCCCCGAGGACTAGCGGGAATAGCTACGAGCAGTACTTC.

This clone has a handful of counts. CDR3 protein: CASSIQGYEQFF. CDR3 nucleotides: TGTGCCAGCTCTATTCAGGGCTATGAGCAGTTCTTC. The V call is TRBV6-5, the J call TRBJ2-1; tentatively, D is TRBD1 (5 bases). Germline-derived CDR1 and CDR2 are MNHEY and SVGAGI. This CDR3 contains 12 residues. V was trimmed by 8 bases and J by 8 bases, leaving 13 bases between them.

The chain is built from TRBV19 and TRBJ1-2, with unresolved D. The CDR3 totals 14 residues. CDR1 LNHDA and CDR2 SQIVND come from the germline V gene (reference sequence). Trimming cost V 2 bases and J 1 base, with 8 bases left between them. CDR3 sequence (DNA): TGTGCCAGTAGTATAACGGGAAGTAACTATGGCTACACCTTC. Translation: CASSITGSNYGYTF. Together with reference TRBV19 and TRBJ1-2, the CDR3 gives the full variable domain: DGGITQSPKYLFRKEGQNVTLSCEQNLNHDAMYWYRQDPGQGLRLIYYSQIVNDFQKGDIAEGYSVSREKKESFPLTVTSAQKNPTAFYLCASSITGSNYGYTFGSGTRLTVV.

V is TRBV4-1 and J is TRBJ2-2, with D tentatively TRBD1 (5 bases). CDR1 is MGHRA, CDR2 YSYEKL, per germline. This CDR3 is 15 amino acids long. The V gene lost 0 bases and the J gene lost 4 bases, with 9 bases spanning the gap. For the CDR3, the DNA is TGCGCCAGCAGCCAAGATCAGGGATTCACCGGGGAGCTGTTTTTT. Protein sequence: CASSQDQGFTGELFF.

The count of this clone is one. The CDR3 DNA is TGCGCCAGCAGCTTTTCCAGTAGCACAGATACGCAGTATTTT. Translated: CASSFSSSTDTQYF. The V and J genes are TRBV5-1 and TRBJ2-3; D remains unclear. V dropped 2 bases and J dropped 0 bases, with 7 bases sitting between them. Germline values: CDR1 SGHRS, CDR2 YFSETQ. The CDR3 is made up of 14 amino acids.

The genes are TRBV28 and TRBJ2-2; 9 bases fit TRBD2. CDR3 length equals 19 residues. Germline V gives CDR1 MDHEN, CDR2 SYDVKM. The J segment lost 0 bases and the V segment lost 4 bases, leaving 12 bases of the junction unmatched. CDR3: CASSSPGLAGPTNTGELFF. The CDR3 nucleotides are TGTGCCAGCAGTTCCCCGGGGCTAGCGGGACCAACGAACACCGGGGAGCTGTTTTTT. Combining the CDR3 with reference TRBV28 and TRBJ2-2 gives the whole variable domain DVKVTQSSRYLVKRTGEKVFLECVQDMDHENMFWYRQDPGLGLRLIYFSYDVKMKEKGDIPEGYSVSREKKERFSLILESASTNQTSMYLCASSSPGLAGPTNTGELFFGEGSRLTVL.